This TCR beta chain derives from a study of immune evolution from preneoplasia to lung adenocarcinoma. J gave up 2 bases and V 0 bases, and 4 bases lay outside the gene matches. CDR1 and CDR2 from the germline V gene are SGDLS and YYNGEE. This CDR3 contains 15 residues. Profiling relied on immunoSEQ multiplex PCR, and the TCRdb table lists in-frame clones only, not all of them. The data contain thousands of clones, approximately 80% of them seen just once; the ten biggest clones take up more than 3%. Relative to its sample, this clone is large (0.1 to 1%). This sample includes further DNA sequences coding for the same CDR3.

The TCR originated in a person in their sixties or seventies with lung adenocarcinoma. Sequencing input: FFPE minimally invasive lung adenocarcinoma tissue. The chain joins TRBV9 to TRBJ2-7, with 8 bases identical to TRBD2. Here the CDR3 reads CASSVGSGKTYEQYF. The CDR3 nucleotides are TGTGCCAGCAGCGTAGGTAGCGGGAAGACCTACGAGCAGTACTTC.